This T cell receptor (beta chain) emerged from a study of blood T cell repertoires in COVID-19. Recruitment covered some 25 US areas and drew participants whose ages spanned about 18 to 90 years. Allocation to cohorts depended on clinical history reported by the participants. Within the 2 weeks before study entry, each person in the exposed group met a COVID-19 case. Source study methods: Quantification of nucleated cells was approximated via reference gene primer amplification. Assay: immunoSEQ multiplex PCR; the TCRdb copy retains only in-frame clones and omits some. The V and J calls and the clone size are those of that table, but D and trimming were determined from the DNA. The sample has about 280,000 clones, roughly 85% seen once. V was pared by 4 bases and J by 6 bases, with 10 bases of the junction left unmatched. This CDR3 comprises 15 residues. Germline lookup yields CDR1 SGDLS and CDR2 YYNGEE.

The chain joins TRBV9 to TRBJ2-7, with TRBD1 matching over 10 bases. The sequence came from a man aged 35 to 55 who had been exposed to COVID-19. Input material: PBMCs or T cells enriched from blood (not recorded which). The CDR3 nucleotides read TGTGCCAGCAGCCCACACTCGGACAGGGGGAGCGAGCAGTACTTC. It is translated as CASSPHSDRGSEQYF.